This TCR beta chain was sequenced in a study of T cell repertoires in cytomegalovirus infection. As for the study in general: Both a matching HLA type and CMV infection were indicated by public TCR beta signatures.

TCRdb recomputed calls from the reads with MiXCR, one row per CDR3 protein. The sample has more than 150,000 distinct CDR3 sequences, 28% seen once. This clonotype has a handful of counts. Losses at the gene ends were 4 bases for V and 2 bases for J; bases not matched to a gene: 6. Germline values: CDR1 SGHAT, CDR2 FQNNGV. This CDR3 is 16 amino acids long. Input material: PBMCs. This clonotype was obtained from a human donor in good health (CMV status not recorded). Some clones in this sample may be carry-over from other donors' samples. This rearrangement joins TRBV11-2 to TRBJ2-5; 11 nucleotides match TRBD2. The CDR3 protein is CASSYELAGAQETQYF. The CDR3 coding sequence is TGTGCCAGCAGCTACGAACTAGCGGGGGCGCAAGAGACCCAGTACTTC.